These 23 T cell receptor beta chains share one sample of origin, sequenced in a study of T cells in women clearing cervical HPV infection. Only in-frame clones appear in the TCRdb table, and some are missing; sequencing was by immunoSEQ multiplex PCR. The sample totals approximately 31,000 clones; its top ten clones hold around 3%. Sequencing was carried out using blood buffy coat. The receptors originated from a woman aged 18 to 75 with a cervical HPV16 infection that either progressed to CIN3+ or cleared (not recorded which).

Concerning this clone: The CDR3 is cut off 3 residues early in the read; its end comes from the germline J gene. The chain links TRBV10-1 to TRBJ2-7, with 13 bases identical to TRBD2. Unmatched junction bases numbered 2, after V lost 2 bases and J lost 4 bases. The CDR3 is 15 amino acids. Germline assignment: CDR1 WNHNN and CDR2 SYGVQD (reference sequence). The sequenced part of the CDR3 DNA is TGCGCCAGCAGTGAGGGACTAGCGGGGGTGTACGAG. It translates to CASSEGLAGVYE. The complete CDR3 protein is CASSEGLAGVYEQYF.

About this clone itself: Read coverage stops 3 residues before the CDR3 terminus; the germline J gene supplies the remainder. J is TRBJ2-2 and V is TRBV5-1; D is ambiguous. The CDR3 runs 13 residues. Germline V gene sequence: CDR1 SGHRS, CDR2 YFSETQ. CDR3 bases read: TGCGCCAGCAGCTTGGACGGTAATTCACCG. Translation gives CASSLDGNSP. The CDR3 as a whole reads CASSLDGNSPLFF.

Concerning this clone itself: The read gets to within 3 residues of the CDR3 end, and the germline J gene fills in the rest. The genes are TRBV7-6 and TRBJ1-1, with 8 bases that match TRBD1. The CDR3 has 15 amino acids. Trimming cost V 5 bases and J 5 bases; bases outside gene matches: 10. CDR1 and CDR2 (germline): SGHVS, FNYEAQ. The part of the CDR3 DNA that was read is TGTGCCAGCAGCCCCTGGACAGGGCTTTTGACTGAA. This sequence encodes CASSPWTGLLTE. In full, the CDR3 reads CASSPWTGLLTEAFF.

About this clone itself: The read comes to an end 3 residues before the CDR3 does, leaving the germline J gene to fill in the end. This chain uses TRBV7-9 with TRBJ2-4; D not resolved. CDR1 SEHNR and CDR2 FQNEAQ come from the germline V gene (reference sequence). This CDR3 region has 14 residues. CDR3: CASSLAGSNYGQYF. The CDR3 bases that were read are TGTGCCAGCAGCTTAGCGGGTTCTAACTATGGT.

Concerning this clone itself: Read sequence stops 3 residues before the CDR3 end, and the germline J gene provides the missing end. The rearrangement joins TRBV20-1 to TRBJ2-2, with D possibly being TRBD2 (6 bases). Per the germline V gene, CDR1 is DFQATT and CDR2 is SNEGSKA (reference sequence). This CDR3 comprises 13 residues. Trimming shortened V by 2 bases and J by 6 bases, and 10 bases separated the two germline ends. This CDR3 reads CSARSTSSGELFF. The CDR3 bases that were read are TGCAGTGCTAGATCGACTAGTTCCGGGGAG.

About this clone itself: The read finishes 3 residues shy of the CDR3 end, and the germline J gene is used to complete it. V and J are TRBV7-3 and TRBJ2-5; D possibly corresponds to TRBD2 (6 bases). Germline assignment: CDR1 SGHTA and CDR2 FQGTGA. The CDR3 spans 15 residues. V was pared by 2 bases and J by 2 bases, with 12 bases between. CDR3 region: CASSLSPGVQETQYF. The CDR3 bases that were read are TGTGCCAGCAGCTTATCCCCGGGGGTGCAAGAGACC.

On this clone itself: The read finishes 3 residues shy of the CDR3 end, and the germline J gene is used to complete it. The V call is TRBV2, the J call TRBJ2-4, with D uncertain. The germline CDR1 and CDR2 sequences are SNHLY and FYNNEI. The CDR3 runs to 13 residues. Trimming took 2 bases from V and 8 from J, leaving 10 bases between them. The CDR3 loop is CASSEIAVDIQYF. CDR3 bases read: TGTGCCAGCAGTGAAATCGCCGTAGACATT.

On this clone: The sequenced fragment ends 3 residues before the CDR3 boundary, so the rest is inferred from the germline J gene. The J gene is TRBJ1-4, the V gene TRBV20-1, with D perhaps TRBD1 (5 bases). Germline CDR1 reads DFQATT; CDR2 reads SNEGSKA (reference sequence). This CDR3 spans 17 amino acids. The part of the CDR3 DNA that was read is TGCAGTGCTAGTAGTCAGGGTTTAGGCTCCTATAATTCACCA. Protein product: CSASSQGLGSYNSP. The CDR3 in full is CSASSQGLGSYNSPLFF.

A remark on this clone: At one end the junction does not follow the germline gene, possibly because of a read error. The read ends 3 residues before the CDR3 terminus; that terminus is restored from the germline J gene. Other DNA sequences in the sample encode the same CDR3. The chain combines TRBV18 with TRBJ1-3, with 9 bases that match TRBD1. The CDR3 is 17 amino acids. Germline values: CDR1 KGHSH, CDR2 LQKENI. CDR3 sequence reads: CASSLTGGPTSGNTIYF. The sequenced CDR3 bases are TGTGCCAGCTCACTCACAGGGGGCCCCACCTCTGGAAACACG.

As to this clone: The CDR3 is cut off 3 residues early in the read; its end comes from the germline J gene. V usage is TRBV5-4 and J usage is TRBJ2-7; TRBD2 agrees at 12 bases. From germline, CDR1 is SGHNT and CDR2 YYREEE (reference sequence). V lost 4 bases to trimming and J lost 6 bases; unmatched junction nucleotides: 2. The CDR3 length is 13 residues. The CDR3 region is CASSLAGGPEQYF. CDR3 DNA, as far as it was read: TGTGCCAGCAGCCTAGCGGGGGGGCCCGAG.

With regard to this clone: The read gets to within 3 residues of the CDR3 end, and the germline J gene fills in the rest. The chain recombines TRBV7-6 with TRBJ2-5, with D possibly being TRBD1 or TRBD2 (5 bases each). The CDR3 is made up of 15 amino acids. In germline, CDR1 is SGHVS, CDR2 FNYEAQ. The V end lost 0 bases, the J end lost 5 bases, and 13 bases lay between the germline ends. This CDR3 is CASSLADEGSETQYF. CDR3 DNA (partial): TGTGCCAGCAGCTTAGCGGACGAGGGGAGCGAGACC.

Concerning this clone itself: The observed sequence ends 3 residues before the CDR3 terminus, with the missing tail filled in from the germline J gene. The gene calls are TRBV25-1 and TRBJ1-2; unclear D gene. CDR1 is MGHDK, CDR2 SYGVNS, per germline. This CDR3 is 16 amino acids long. Incomplete CDR3 DNA: TGTGCCAGCAGTGAATTAGGTCGTACCTCAGGAGAAGGC. Residues: CASSELGRTSGEG. The entire CDR3 protein reads CASSELGRTSGEGYTF.

For this clone: The read halts 3 residues ahead of the CDR3 end, with the missing end drawn from the germline J gene. The V gene is TRBV19, the J gene TRBJ2-7, with D perhaps matching TRBD1 (5 bases). Germline CDR1 LNHDA, CDR2 SQIVND (reference sequence). The CDR3 has 13 residues. The V end was cut by 8 bases, the J end by 2 bases, with 13 bases between. Incomplete CDR3 DNA: TGTGCCAGTGGCCGACAGCAACCCTACGAG. Its protein product is CASGRQQPYE. The full-length CDR3 reads as CASGRQQPYEQYF.

As concerns this clone: Read sequence stops 3 residues before the CDR3 end, and the germline J gene provides the missing end. Other DNA sequences within the sample encode an identical CDR3. The chain joins TRBV11-2 to TRBJ1-3, with 10 bases that match TRBD1. CDR3 length: 14 residues. Germline assignment: CDR1 SGHAT and CDR2 FQNNGV. The CDR3 DNA, read in part, is TGTGCCAGCAGCTCCGGGACAGGGGATTGGACC. Translating it yields CASSSGTGDWT. The whole CDR3 protein reads CASSSGTGDWTIYF.

In the case of this clone: The CDR3 goes on 3 residues after the read ends, and that part is filled in from the germline J gene. The rearrangement links TRBV20-1 to TRBJ1-6; maybe TRBD1 (6 bases). This CDR3 has 15 residues. V lost 3 bases and J 10 bases, leaving 19 bases between the germline ends. The germline V gene has CDR1 DFQATT and CDR2 SNEGSKA (reference sequence). The CDR3 loop reads CSASGGWAGDSPLHF. CDR3 DNA, as far as it was read: TGCAGTGCTAGCGGTGGGTGGGCAGGGGACTCACCC.

With regard to this clone: The read ends 3 residues shy of where the CDR3 ends; the end is completed using the germline J gene. The chain joins TRBV5-1 to TRBJ2-7; no reliable D call. The CDR3 spans 11 residues. From germline, CDR1 is SGHRS and CDR2 YFSETQ. Trimming pared 6 bases from V and 3 bases from J, leaving 7 bases between. Here the CDR3 reads CASKLSYEQYF. CDR3 DNA (partial): TGCGCCAGCAAGCTAAGCTACGAG.

Regarding this clone: The observed sequence ends 3 residues before the CDR3 terminus, with the missing tail filled in from the germline J gene. V gene TRBV5-1 combines with J gene TRBJ2-4, with 7 bases aligning to TRBD1. Germline V CDR1 and CDR2: SGHRS, YFSETQ. The CDR3 is made up of 13 amino acids. The sequenced CDR3 bases are TGCGCCAGCAGCCTACAGGGGCCCTATGGT. Translated: CASSLQGPYG. The full CDR3 sequence reads CASSLQGPYGQYF.

Points on this clone: The read terminates 3 residues before the CDR3 end, so the remaining end is supplied by the germline J gene. The chain joins TRBV30 to TRBJ1-3; D gene ambiguous. The CDR3 extends over 11 amino acids. Germline V gene sequence: CDR1 GTSNPN, CDR2 SVGIG (reference sequence). V shed 5 bases and J shed 3 bases, with 5 bases lying between them. The part of the CDR3 DNA that was read is TGTGCCTGGGCTAGTGGAAACACC. Translated, it gives CAWASGNT. The full-length CDR3 reads as CAWASGNTIYF. The whole variable domain, filled in from reference TRBV30 and TRBJ1-3, reads SQTIHQWPATLVQPVGSPLSLECTVEGTSNPNLYWYRQAAGRGLQLLFYSVGIGQISSEVPQNLSASRPQDRQFILSSKKLLLSDSGFYLCAWASGNTIYFGEGSWLTVV.

Regarding this clone: Read data end 3 residues before the CDR3 end; the end is taken from the germline J gene. The chain has TRBV18 and TRBJ2-2; the D gene is possibly TRBD1 (6 bases). This CDR3 has 14 amino acids. Germline CDR1 reads KGHSH; CDR2 reads LQKENI. CDR3 DNA, as far as it was read: TGTGCCAGCTCGAAAGGGACACTAAATGAAAAG. As protein: CASSKGTLNEK. The entire CDR3 sequence reads CASSKGTLNEKLFF.

On this clone: The read ends 3 residues shy of where the CDR3 ends; the end is completed using the germline J gene. V gene TRBV5-1 combines with J gene TRBJ1-1, with no clear D. The V and J ends lost 0 bases and 1 base respectively, with 7 bases between them. This CDR3 comprises 14 residues. Per germline, CDR1 SGHRS and CDR2 YFSETQ. The DNA read from the CDR3 is TGCGCCAGCAGCTTGGTGGGCGAGAACACTGAA. Its protein is CASSLVGENTE. The complete CDR3 reads CASSLVGENTEAFF.

Comments on this clone: The read terminates 3 residues before the CDR3 end, so the remaining end is supplied by the germline J gene. The chain recombines TRBV20-1 with TRBJ1-2; D is perhaps TRBD1 (6 bases). The CDR3 totals 13 residues. Trimming pared 1 base from V and 6 bases from J, leaving 12 bases between. The germline gives CDR1 DFQATT, CDR2 SNEGSKA (reference sequence). CDR3 bases read: TGCAGTGCTAGAGTACGGGGGGCCAATGGC. This codes for CSARVRGANG. The whole CDR3 sequence reads CSARVRGANGYTF.

With regard to this clone: The sequenced fragment ends 3 residues before the CDR3 boundary, so the rest is inferred from the germline J gene. Other DNA variants within this sample encode the same CDR3. The chain joins TRBV18 to TRBJ2-1; TRBD1 agrees at 9 bases. CDR1 and CDR2 from the germline V gene are KGHSH and LQKENI. V dropped 0 bases and J dropped 4; count of bases not matched to a gene: 7. The CDR3 sequence is 17 residues long. The part of the CDR3 DNA that was read is TGTGCCAGCTCACCACCCCACGGACAGGGGCTTTACAATGAG. Protein: CASSPPHGQGLYNE. The whole CDR3 reads CASSPPHGQGLYNEQFF.

Of note for this clone: The read ends 3 residues early relative to the CDR3; the germline J gene fills the gap. The rearrangement joins TRBV29-1 to TRBJ2-3, with D perhaps TRBD1 (6 bases). Germline-derived CDR1 and CDR2 are SQVTM and ANQGSEA. The CDR3 has 15 residues. This chain's CDR3 is CSVAYRADSNQPQYF. The CDR3 bases that were read are TGCAGCGTAGCCTACAGGGCGGATAGCAATCAGCCG.